The 28 T cell receptor beta chains reported below all come from one sample, sequenced in a study of cytomegalovirus exposure and HLA in healthy donors. PCR was performed using 60 Vbeta and 13 Jbeta primers. Only in-frame clones appear in the TCRdb table, and some are missing; sequencing was by immunoSEQ multiplex PCR. Recorded for this sample: around 64,000 clones. Sequencing was performed on PBMCs. The receptor source for this set is a female donor in good health and CMV-seropositive.

J is TRBJ1-1 and V is TRBV11-2, with D hard to call. V shed 0 bases and J shed 5 bases, with 7 bases lying between them. This CDR3 region has 13 residues. Germline V gene data show CDR1 as SGHAT and CDR2 as FQNNGV. The CDR3 bases are TGTGCCAGCAGCTTAGATCTCCCTACTGAAGCTTTCTTT. Translating gives CASSLDLPTEAFF.

CDR3 protein: CAWGGFWSGANVLTF. The DNA of the CDR3 is TGTGCCTGGGGGGGCTTCTGGTCTGGGGCCAACGTCCTGACTTTC. This chain joins TRBV30 and TRBJ2-6; tentative D call: TRBD1 (6 bases). Trimming removed 5 bases from V and 1 base from J, with 12 bases in between. This CDR3 contains 15 residues. In germline, CDR1 is GTSNPN, CDR2 SVGIG (reference sequence).

J is TRBJ2-7 and V is TRBV7-2; 7 nucleotides line up with TRBD2. The V gene's germline CDR1 is SGHTA and CDR2 FQGNSA. J was trimmed by 1 base and V by 4 bases; bases with no gene match: 4. CDR3 length: 14 residues. The CDR3 DNA follows: TGTGCCAGCAGCTCCGAGCGGGGTTCCTACGAGCAGTACTTC. Translation: CASSSERGSYEQYF.

The chain uses TRBV19 and TRBJ1-1; weak D call: TRBD1 (6 bases). V was pared by 3 bases and J by 0 bases, with 8 bases between. The germline V gene encodes CDR1 LNHDA and CDR2 SQIVND (reference sequence). The CDR3 covers 14 residues. Here the CDR3 DNA reads TGTGCCAGTAGTATCGGACAGCTGAACACTGAAGCTTTCTTT. This codes for CASSIGQLNTEAFF.

The genes are TRBV7-2 and TRBJ1-2; a weak D match, TRBD1 (5 bases). CDR1 is SGHTA, CDR2 FQGNSA, per germline. Between the trimmed V and J ends, which lost 2 bases and 2 bases, there was a span of 12 bases. This CDR3 has 15 residues. The CDR3 DNA reads TGTGCCAGCAGCTTACCCTCCGCAGGGAACTATGGCTACACCTTC. Protein product: CASSLPSAGNYGYTF. The variable domain in full, completed from reference TRBV7-2 and TRBJ1-2, reads GAGVSQSPSNKVTEKGKDVELRCDPISGHTALYWYRQSLGQGLEFLIYFQGNSAPDKSGLPSDRFSAERTGGSVSTLTIQRTQQEDSAVYLCASSLPSAGNYGYTFGSGTRLTVV.

The chain joins TRBV6-5 to TRBJ1-1; D might be TRBD1 (6 bases). The CDR3 runs 13 residues. The germline V gene encodes CDR1 MNHEY and CDR2 SVGAGI. V lost 6 bases to trimming and J lost 3 bases, with 11 bases between them. The chain's CDR3 is CASRPGGYTEAFF. Written as DNA, the CDR3 is TGTGCCAGCAGACCTGGGGGCTACACTGAAGCTTTCTTT.

The chain recombines TRBV6-5 with TRBJ1-1; a possible D gene is TRBD1 (5 bases). Trimming took 2 bases from V and 7 from J, leaving 14 bases between them. Germline V gives CDR1 MNHEY, CDR2 SVGAGI. The CDR3 is made up of 14 amino acids. The CDR3 reads CASSYLQRQGEAFF. For the CDR3, the DNA is TGTGCCAGCAGTTACCTACAAAGGCAGGGTGAAGCTTTCTTT.

The chain links TRBV6-1 to TRBJ2-7; D perhaps matches TRBD2 (5 bases). Germline V CDR1 and CDR2: MNHNS, SASEGT. The CDR3 is 15 residues long. V lost 4 bases to trimming and J lost 1 base, with 14 bases between them. CDR3 sequence: CASSALVEASYEQYF. The CDR3 coding sequence is TGTGCCAGCAGTGCCCTTGTGGAGGCGTCCTACGAGCAGTACTTC.

The V and J genes are TRBV7-2 and TRBJ2-2; 9 nucleotides agree with TRBD1. J lost 0 bases, V lost 5 bases, and 4 bases had no gene match. Germline-derived CDR1 and CDR2 are SGHTA and FQGNSA. CDR3 length: 16 residues. DNA of the CDR3: TGTGCCAGCAGCGTACAGGGGGCCCCGAACACCGGGGAGCTGTTTTTT. It encodes CASSVQGAPNTGELFF.

J is TRBJ2-1 and V is TRBV29-1; D is perhaps TRBD2 (6 bases). Germline loops: CDR1 SQVTM, CDR2 ANQGSEA. CDR3 length: 14 residues. The V and J ends lost 4 bases and 0 bases respectively, with 10 bases between them. The CDR3 region is CSVVGGSSYNEQFF. In DNA form, the CDR3 reads TGCAGCGTTGTCGGAGGGAGCTCCTACAATGAGCAGTTCTTC.

This chain connects TRBV29-1 to TRBJ2-2; D gene ambiguous. The CDR3 is 11 residues long. The V and J ends lost 7 bases and 1 base respectively, with 4 bases between them. Per the germline V gene, CDR1 is SQVTM and CDR2 is ANQGSEA. This CDR3 is CSGQNTGELFF. CDR3 DNA: TGCAGCGGACAGAACACCGGGGAGCTGTTTTTT.

The chain uses TRBV29-1 and TRBJ2-1, with 11 bases lining up with TRBD2. J gave up 0 bases and V 6 bases, and 13 bases lay outside the gene matches. Per germline, CDR1 SQVTM and CDR2 ANQGSEA. The CDR3 has 18 residues. CDR3 protein: CSVGGHTGLAGSYNEQFF. CDR3 DNA: TGCAGCGTCGGGGGGCATACAGGACTAGCGGGCTCCTACAATGAGCAGTTCTTC.

The V gene is TRBV27, the J gene TRBJ1-1; weak D call: TRBD1 (5 bases). Germline values: CDR1 MNHEY, CDR2 SMNVEV (reference sequence). The germline V and J ends were trimmed by 3 bases and 1 base, with 15 bases remaining between them. This CDR3 has 16 amino acids. CDR3 sequence (DNA): TGTGCCAGCAGTTTTCTCGGGGAGGGACCGAACACTGAAGCTTTCTTT. Translated: CASSFLGEGPNTEAFF.

A word on this clone: The sample contains more than one DNA sequence encoding this CDR3. The J gene is TRBJ2-3, the V gene TRBV4-3; 10 nucleotides agree with TRBD2. The CDR3 runs to 16 residues. Germline V gene data show CDR1 as LGHNA and CDR2 as YSLEER. J lost 3 bases, V lost 1 base, and 4 bases had no gene match. For the CDR3, the DNA is TGCGCCAGCAGCCAAGCCCTAGCGGGAGCTACAGATACGCAGTATTTT. Its translation: CASSQALAGATDTQYF.

The V call is TRBV7-2, the J call TRBJ1-5; no firm D call. Germline CDR1 and CDR2: SGHTA and FQGNSA. The length of the CDR3 is 15 residues. Trimming shortened V by 5 bases and J by 5 bases, and 16 bases separated the two germline ends. CDR3 region: CASSPGIHRDQPQHF. The CDR3 DNA reads TGTGCCAGCAGCCCCGGGATCCATAGGGATCAGCCCCAGCATTTT. Variable domain in full (rest from reference TRBV7-2 and TRBJ1-5): GAGVSQSPSNKVTEKGKDVELRCDPISGHTALYWYRQSLGQGLEFLIYFQGNSAPDKSGLPSDRFSAERTGGSVSTLTIQRTQQEDSAVYLCASSPGIHRDQPQHFGDGTRLSIL.

The chain carries TRBV6-1 and TRBJ2-5, with TRBD2 matching over 10 bases. The CDR3 runs to 17 residues. The junction had 11 bases not matched to a gene; V was cut back by 1 base and J by 6 bases. Germline CDR1 MNHNS, CDR2 SASEGT. CDR3 coding DNA: TGTGCCAGCAGTGAAGTCATTCTAGCGGGGGACCTCCAGACCCAGTACTTC. Translating it yields CASSEVILAGDLQTQYF.

V and J are TRBV29-1 and TRBJ2-7; D is perhaps TRBD1 (6 bases). CDR3 size: 13 residues. Per germline, CDR1 SQVTM and CDR2 ANQGSEA. Trimming took 1 base from V and 2 from J, leaving 9 bases between them. The CDR3 is CSVEVGTPYEQYF. In DNA, the CDR3 is TGCAGCGTTGAAGTTGGGACACCCTACGAGCAGTACTTC.

The CDR3 DNA is TGCGCCAGCTCCACGGGACAGGGATTCGCTGAAGCTTTCTTT. Translation gives CASSTGQGFAEAFF. V is TRBV5-1 and J is TRBJ1-1; 9 bases fit TRBD1. This CDR3 is built from 14 residues. Germline lookup yields CDR1 SGHRS and CDR2 YFSETQ. The ends lost 7 bases at V and 6 bases at J; junction bases unmatched: 10.

The chain joins TRBV27 to TRBJ1-2; TRBD1 aligns across 10 bases. V gave up 4 bases and J gave up 14 bases; unmatched junction bases: 10. The germline V gene encodes CDR1 MNHEY and CDR2 SMNVEV (reference sequence). The CDR3 runs 13 residues. DNA for the CDR3: TGTGCCAGCAGTTCCCGGGACAGGGGAGTGGAAACCTTC. This encodes CASSSRDRGVETF.

V usage is TRBV5-1 and J usage is TRBJ2-1, with TRBD2 matching over 7 bases. Germline lookup yields CDR1 SGHRS and CDR2 YFSETQ. CDR3 size: 14 residues. V lost 0 bases to trimming and J lost 8 bases; unmatched junction nucleotides: 5. CDR3 nucleotides: TGCGCCAGCAGCTTGGGGACTAGAGGGGATGAGCAGTTCTTC. Protein: CASSLGTRGDEQFF.

The chain has TRBV2 and TRBJ2-7, with D possibly being TRBD2 (5 bases). Trimming cost V 7 bases and J 4 bases, with 20 bases left between them. CDR3 length: 15 amino acids. From germline, CDR1 is SNHLY and CDR2 FYNNEI. For the CDR3, the DNA is TGTGCCAGCATTCCCCGGGGAAATGGCAATTACGAGCAGTACTTC. This translates into CASIPRGNGNYEQYF. Full variable domain (remainder filled in from reference TRBV2 and TRBJ2-7): EPEVTQTPSHQVTQMGQEVILRCVPISNHLYFYWYRQILGQKVEFLVSFYNNEISEKSEIFDDQFSVERPDGSNFTLKIRSTKLEDSAMYFCASIPRGNGNYEQYFGPGTRLTVT.

This chain connects TRBV6-5 to TRBJ2-2; D is uncertain. The CDR3 runs to 12 residues. Germline CDR1 MNHEY, CDR2 SVGAGI. V was cut by 8 bases and J by 9 bases, with 13 bases left in between. In DNA form, the CDR3 reads TGTGCCAGCTCCTTTCCTGGCCGGGAGCTGTTTTTT. Translation gives CASSFPGRELFF.

This chain connects TRBV9 to TRBJ2-5; tentative D call: TRBD2 (5 bases). Trimming pared 3 bases from V and 1 base from J, leaving 10 bases between. Germline CDR1 SGDLS, CDR2 YYNGEE. The CDR3 length is 14 residues. For the CDR3, the DNA is TGTGCCAGCAGCGCCTCCGGGGTCCAAGAGACCCAGTACTTC. This translates into CASSASGVQETQYF.

This chain joins TRBV19 and TRBJ2-7; tentative D call: TRBD2 (5 bases). V was trimmed by 3 bases and J by 2 bases, leaving 14 bases between them. The germline V gene has CDR1 LNHDA and CDR2 SQIVND (reference sequence). The CDR3 consists of 15 residues. CDR3 DNA sequence: TGTGCCAGTAGTATCTCCACGGGGTTACCCTACGAGCAGTACTTC. Translation gives CASSISTGLPYEQYF.

The gene calls are TRBV13 and TRBJ2-7, with TRBD1 as a possible D gene (5 bases). Per the germline V gene, CDR1 is PRHDT and CDR2 is FYEKMQ (reference sequence). Trimming removed 5 bases from V and 4 bases from J, with 27 bases in between. The CDR3 is made up of 18 amino acids. The CDR3 sequence: CASSQNRISQGKAYEQYF. The CDR3 bases are TGTGCCAGCAGCCAAAATAGAATCTCTCAGGGAAAAGCGTACGAGCAGTACTTC.

This rearrangement joins TRBV16 to TRBJ2-5; D is unclear. Trimming shortened V by 4 bases and J by 4 bases, and 7 bases separated the two germline ends. Germline V gives CDR1 KGHSY, CDR2 FQNENV. CDR3 length equals 12 residues. CDR3 residues: CASSPSRETQYF. The CDR3 bases are TGTGCCAGCAGCCCTTCGAGAGAGACCCAGTACTTC.

The genes are TRBV7-2 and TRBJ1-1, with TRBD1 identical over 10 bases. V trimming: 4 bases; J trimming: 5 bases; junction bases outside the gene matches: 7. This CDR3 has 15 residues. Germline lookup yields CDR1 SGHTA and CDR2 FQGNSA. CDR3 DNA: TGTGCCAGCAGCTCAAGGGGGACAGGGGTGACTGAAGCTTTCTTT. Residues: CASSSRGTGVTEAFF.

This chain uses TRBV28 with TRBJ2-7; perhaps TRBD1 as D (6 bases). This CDR3 spans 13 amino acids. Between the trimmed V and J ends, which lost 3 bases and 4 bases, there was a span of 10 bases. Per the germline V gene, CDR1 is MDHEN and CDR2 is SYDVKM. CDR3 in amino acids: CASSLPGVYEQYF. The CDR3 DNA follows: TGTGCCAGCAGTTTGCCAGGGGTGTACGAGCAGTACTTC. The complete variable domain, with remaining parts taken from reference TRBV28 and TRBJ2-7, reads DVKVTQSSRYLVKRTGEKVFLECVQDMDHENMFWYRQDPGLGLRLIYFSYDVKMKEKGDIPEGYSVSREKKERFSLILESASTNQTSMYLCASSLPGVYEQYFGPGTRLTVT.